This T cell receptor (beta chain) was captured in a study of blood T cell repertoires in COVID-19. Looking at the study overall: Donors in the United States, Italy and Spain gave samples during acute or convalescent COVID-19. T cells, B-cell-depleted T cells, or PBMCs provided the cDNA or gDNA that served as material.

In the authors' methods: Estimation of nucleated cell counts relied on the amplification of reference gene primers. The assay was immunoSEQ multiplex PCR, and TCRdb's table has in-frame clones only and misses some. V, J and clone size were drawn from that table, and D and trimming were deduced from the DNA. The table lists 70,000 or so clones, around 84% of them singletons, with about a tenth in the top ten. CDR1 LNHDA and CDR2 SQIVND come from the germline V gene (reference sequence). CDR3 length: 15 residues. V lost 4 bases and J 2 bases, leaving 14 bases between the germline ends. This sequence joins TRBV19 and TRBJ2-5; D may be TRBD1 (6 bases). This clonotype was obtained from a man between 65 and 85 years old with active or convalescent COVID-19. The specimen was peripheral blood. CDR3 in DNA: TGTGCCAGTAGTAGTCTCGGACAGAGGCAAGAGACCCAGTACTTC. This codes for CASSSLGQRQETQYF.